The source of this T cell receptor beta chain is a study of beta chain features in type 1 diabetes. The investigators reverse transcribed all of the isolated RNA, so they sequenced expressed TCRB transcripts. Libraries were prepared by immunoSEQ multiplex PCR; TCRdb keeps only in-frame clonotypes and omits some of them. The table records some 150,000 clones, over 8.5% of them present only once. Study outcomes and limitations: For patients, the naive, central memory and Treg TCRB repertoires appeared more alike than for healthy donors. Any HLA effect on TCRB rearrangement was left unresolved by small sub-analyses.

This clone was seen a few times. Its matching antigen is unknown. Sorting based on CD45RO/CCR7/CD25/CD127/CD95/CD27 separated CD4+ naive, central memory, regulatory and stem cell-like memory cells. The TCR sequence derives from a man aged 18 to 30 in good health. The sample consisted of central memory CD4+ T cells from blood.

In DNA, the CDR3 is TGTGCCAGCAGCAGGGACACTAACTATGGCTACACCTTC. This gives the protein CASSRDTNYGYTF. The chain links TRBV25-1 to TRBJ1-2; D might be TRBD1 (6 bases). Germline assignment: CDR1 MGHDK and CDR2 SYGVNS. The CDR3 is made up of 13 amino acids. V lost 6 bases and J 0 bases, leaving 8 bases between the germline ends.